The entry that follows covers one T cell receptor beta chain sequence. These data belong to a study of T-cell reconstitution after alpha-beta-depleted transplantation in children. Preparation of the TCRbeta library involved a method that used unique molecular identifiers. MiXCR, run by TCRdb on the PCR reads, gives a single entry per CDR3 protein. Of fewer than 550,000 distinct CDR3 sequences detected, about an eighth appear once; the ten largest clones hold around 13%. Germline values: CDR1 MRHNA, CDR2 SNTAGT. The CDR3 is 14 residues long. V was cut by 5 bases and J by 8 bases, with 17 bases left in between.

Specimen: PBMCs, mostly from graft donor cells, collected 180 days after TCRalphabeta/CD19-depleted stem cell transplant. The rearrangement links TRBV6-4 to TRBJ2-3; D tentatively fits TRBD1 or TRBD2 (5 bases each). The clonotype comes from a female patient aged 2-9 years who had a stem cell transplant for aplastic anemia, so the T cells may come from the graft donor. CDR3: CASSPGPNSGTQYF. CDR3 in DNA: TGTGCCAGCAGTCCGGGACCCAACAGTGGTACGCAGTATTTT.